This T cell receptor (beta chain) was captured in a study of shared clonotypes between healthy human individuals. This clone has a single count. The germline V gene encodes CDR1 MNHNY and CDR2 SVGAGI (reference sequence). The CDR3 is 14 amino acids. The germline V and J ends were trimmed by 4 bases and 4 bases, with 11 bases remaining between them. Repertoires were generated with immunoSEQ multiplex PCR, while TCRdb's copy carries only in-frame clones and drops some. The sample lists hundreds of thousands of clones; 72% were seen once. The chain recombines TRBV6-6 with TRBJ1-5, with D possibly matching TRBD1 (6 bases). Specimen: memory CD4+ T cells sorted from blood. Documented subset: CD45RA-negative fraction. The TCR comes from a woman aged 25 to 39 in good health. DNA for the CDR3: TGTGCCAGCAGTTTCGACAGGATGAATCAGCCCCAGCATTTT. Its translation is CASSFDRMNQPQHF.